The T cell receptor (beta chain) described here comes from a study of cytomegalovirus exposure and HLA in healthy donors. Study-wide findings and caveats: Confirmation in vitro established that a few CMV-associated chains were specific for CMV antigens. Listed as cytomegalovirus-associated were 150 to 200 TCR beta chains.

The protocol was immunoSEQ multiplex PCR, while the TCRdb copy is restricted to in-frame clones and leaves out a portion. The repertoire holds approximately 150,000 clones, with less than 90% as singletons. Only a few counts were recorded for this clone. Its antigen is not identified. V lost 3 bases to trimming and J lost 0 bases; unmatched junction nucleotides: 12. This CDR3 comprises 18 residues. Germline CDR1 is SGDLS and CDR2 is YYNGEE. These donors were members of the roughly 120-subject validation cohort, a group separate from the roughly 670-subject first cohort. The sequence came from a man aged 25-40 years in good health and CMV-seropositive. The sample consisted of PBMCs. The chain employs TRBV9 and TRBJ2-1; TRBD2 aligns across 7 bases. The CDR3 DNA is TGTGCCAGCAGCGGATCGTTATCCGAGCGGGGCTCCTACAATGAGCAGTTCTTC. This translates into CASSGSLSERGSYNEQFF.